The T cell receptor beta chain described here comes from a study of T and B cells in COVID-19 patients. About the study: Peripheral blood came from COVID-19 patients with active infection or after recovery.

BIOMED2 TRB-A/B primer pools were used in multiplex TRB PCR. TCRdb re-analysed the multiplex PCR reads in MiXCR, keeping a single row per CDR3 protein. The table records roughly 15,000 distinct CDR3 sequences, about 29% of them present only once. Notes on the study in general: In COVID-19 patients, T cell receptor beta variable and joining gene use was reportedly strongly skewed.

TRB was amplified from around 250-460 ng of blood genomic DNA. As regards this clonotype: Antigen unknown.

This CDR3 is 15 amino acids long. V lost 3 bases and J lost 7, with 15 bases in between. The germline V gene encodes CDR1 KGHDR and CDR2 SFDVKD. This chain links TRBV24-1 with TRBJ2-4, with D maybe TRBD1 (5 bases). The clonotype originates from a human donor who had recovered from COVID-19. The sample comprised blood. CDR3 amino acids: CATSDPQGDGNIQYF. The CDR3 DNA follows: TGTGCCACCAGTGATCCCCAGGGTGACGGGAACATTCAGTACTTC.